The 18 T cell receptor beta chains in this list originate from one sample, sequenced in a study of Ad26.COV2.S vaccination and SARS-CoV-2 variants. The treatment was: around 19 received Ad26.COV2.S at low or high dose, single or two shots; about 5 received placebo; per-sample allocation not given. Day 63 following the first vaccine or placebo injection was when the samples were taken. The assay was immunoSEQ multiplex PCR, and TCRdb's table has in-frame clones only and misses some. The sample lists roughly 500,000 clones; 70% to 90% were seen once. Specimen: peripheral blood, collected in a trial of Ad26.COV2.S vaccine versus placebo. These receptors all stem from a person aged 18-60 years who received the Ad26.COV2.S COVID-19 vaccine or a placebo.

The chain is built from TRBV9 and TRBJ1-4, with 8 bases that match TRBD1. The CDR3 runs to 16 residues. Per germline, CDR1 SGDLS and CDR2 YYNGEE. Trimming at V came to 3 bases and at J to 10 bases, leaving 14 bases not matched to a gene. As DNA, the CDR3 is TGTGCCAGCAGCGGTGGGGCAGGGGGCGCGCGGGGAAAACTGTTTTTT. Its translation is CASSGGAGGARGKLFF.

This clone appeared a few times. The chain recombines TRBV29-1 with TRBJ2-3; D uncertain. Germline values: CDR1 SQVTM, CDR2 ANQGSEA. CDR3 length: 13 amino acids. With 3 bases removed from V and 5 bases from J, the gap between germline ends came to 12 bases. The CDR3 reads CSVDWIVGDTQYF. The CDR3 bases are TGCAGCGTTGACTGGATTGTGGGAGATACGCAGTATTTT.

There are a few counts of this clone. The chain has TRBV5-6 and TRBJ1-3; D gene uncertain. The V gene's germline CDR1 is SGHDT and CDR2 YYEEEE. Trimming took off 0 bases at V and 0 bases at J, with 4 bases between the two ends. The CDR3 is made up of 14 amino acids. Written as DNA, the CDR3 is TGTGCCAGCAGCTTGGGGTTCTCTGGAAACACCATATATTTT. Amino acid sequence: CASSLGFSGNTIYF.

The V gene is TRBV7-3, the J gene TRBJ2-2; 9 positions agree with TRBD2. The germline gives CDR1 SGHTA, CDR2 FQGTGA. With V trimmed by 1 base and J by 6 bases, 9 bases remained unmatched. The CDR3 covers 17 residues. CDR3 region: CASSLNSPGTSSGELFF. Written as DNA, the CDR3 is TGTGCCAGCAGCTTAAATTCGCCCGGGACTAGCTCCGGGGAGCTGTTTTTT.

The chain couples TRBV15 to TRBJ1-2, with D possibly TRBD1 on 6 matching bases. V was pared by 5 bases and J by 7 bases, with 17 bases between. CDR3 length: 14 residues. CDR1 is LNHNV and CDR2 is YYDKDF in the germline V gene (reference sequence). The CDR3 sequence is CATSGPRGASGYTF. In DNA form, the CDR3 reads TGTGCCACCAGCGGCCCACGGGGGGCGTCTGGCTACACCTTC.

This chain joins TRBV5-8 and TRBJ2-3; D is ambiguous. Germline V gene sequence: CDR1 SGHTS, CDR2 YDEGEE. V was trimmed by 6 bases and J by 7 bases, leaving 9 bases between them. The CDR3 totals 11 residues. CDR3 coding DNA: TGTGCCAGCATCTATCATAATACGCAGTATTTT. Translating it yields CASIYHNTQYF.

This rearrangement joins TRBV6-5 to TRBJ1-1; weak D call: TRBD1 (6 bases). V lost 4 bases and J 1 base, leaving 13 bases between the germline ends. There are 15 residues in the CDR3. CDR1 is MNHEY and CDR2 is SVGAGI in the germline V gene. CDR3 nucleotide sequence: TGTGCCAGCAGTTCTACCGGGACAAAGAACACTGAAGCTTTCTTT. Translating gives CASSSTGTKNTEAFF.

The chain is built from TRBV5-1 and TRBJ2-1; 7 bases map to TRBD1. V lost 4 bases and J lost 6; bases outside the gene matches: 16. In germline, CDR1 is SGHRS, CDR2 YFSETQ. This CDR3 contains 17 residues. The CDR3 reads CASSLLRQGWQSNEQFF. The CDR3 DNA reads TGCGCCAGCAGCCTATTGAGACAGGGTTGGCAATCCAATGAGCAGTTCTTC.

V is TRBV15 and J is TRBJ2-1; D is uncertain. Germline V lookup: CDR1 LNHNV, CDR2 YYDKDF (reference sequence). The CDR3 contains 13 residues. V was pared by 5 bases and J by 9 bases, with 14 bases between. The CDR3, as DNA: TGTGCCACCAGCTCTCGAATGGCCAGTGAGCAGTTCTTC. Translated: CATSSRMASEQFF. Drawing the rest from reference TRBV15 and TRBJ2-1, the complete variable domain is DAMVIQNPRYQVTQFGKPVTLSCSQTLNHNVMYWYQQKSSQAPKLLFHYYDKDFNNEADTPDNFQSRRPNTSFCFLDIRSPGLGDTAMYLCATSSRMASEQFFGPGTRLTVL.

The chain recombines TRBV7-9 with TRBJ2-3; 13 positions match TRBD2. The V gene's germline CDR1 is SEHNR and CDR2 FQNEAQ (reference sequence). The CDR3 length is 16 residues. The J segment lost 5 bases and the V segment lost 4 bases, leaving 6 bases of the junction unmatched. CDR3 loop: CASSYGTSGILDTQYF. In DNA form, the CDR3 reads TGTGCCAGCAGCTACGGGACTAGCGGGATTTTAGATACGCAGTATTTT. Filled out from reference TRBV7-9 and TRBJ2-3, the complete variable domain reads DTGVSQNPRHKITKRGQNVTFRCDPISEHNRLYWYRQTLGQGPEFLTYFQNEAQLEKSRLLSDRFSAERPKGSFSTLEIQRTEQGDSAMYLCASSYGTSGILDTQYFGPGTRLTVL.

The chain has TRBV19 and TRBJ2-7; TRBD1 matches at 9 bases. Germline CDR1 is LNHDA and CDR2 is SQIVND (reference sequence). This CDR3 is built from 15 residues. V lost 2 bases and J lost 2; bases outside the gene matches: 4. This chain's CDR3 is CASSILTGGTYEQYF. CDR3 in DNA: TGTGCCAGTAGTATATTGACAGGGGGGACCTACGAGCAGTACTTC. Variable domain in full (rest from reference TRBV19 and TRBJ2-7): DGGITQSPKYLFRKEGQNVTLSCEQNLNHDAMYWYRQDPGQGLRLIYYSQIVNDFQKGDIAEGYSVSREKKESFPLTVTSAQKNPTAFYLCASSILTGGTYEQYFGPGTRLTVT.

The rearrangement links TRBV19 to TRBJ2-7; no clear D gene. Germline V gene data show CDR1 as LNHDA and CDR2 as SQIVND (reference sequence). The V end lost 4 bases, the J end lost 0 bases, and 10 bases lay between the germline ends. The CDR3 contains 14 residues. CDR3 in DNA: TGTGCCAGTAGTAAAAATAGAGGCTCCTACGAGCAGTACTTC. This sequence encodes CASSKNRGSYEQYF.

The gene calls are TRBV7-3 and TRBJ2-3; either TRBD1 or TRBD2 may fit D (5 bases each). V lost 2 bases and J lost 0, with 15 bases in between. Germline-derived CDR1 and CDR2 are SGHTA and FQGTGA. This CDR3 is built from 17 residues. CDR3 amino acids: CASSLGSRGLSTDTQYF. CDR3 DNA sequence: TGTGCCAGCAGCTTAGGGTCTCGGGGCCTAAGCACAGATACGCAGTATTTT.

The V call is TRBV7-9, the J call TRBJ2-5, with a tentative D call TRBD2 (5 bases). Trimming cost V 5 bases and J 4 bases, with 14 bases left between them. CDR1 and CDR2 from the germline V gene are SEHNR and FQNEAQ (reference sequence). The CDR3 is 14 amino acids. The DNA for the CDR3 is TGTGCCAGCAGCGAGGGCGTTTTGTCAGAGACCCAGTACTTC. Protein sequence: CASSEGVLSETQYF.

The chain is built from TRBV9 and TRBJ1-3, with a possible D match to TRBD1 (5 bases). Trimming cost V 3 bases and J 0 bases, with 10 bases left between them. Germline loops: CDR1 SGDLS, CDR2 YYNGEE. The CDR3 has 15 residues. CDR3 bases: TGTGCCAGCAGCGCCCAGGGCAACTCTGGAAACACCATATATTTT. It specifies CASSAQGNSGNTIYF.

This sequence joins TRBV5-6 and TRBJ2-1, with TRBD2 identical over 15 bases. This CDR3 has 15 amino acids. The trim removed 4 bases at V and 7 bases at J, leaving 3 bases unmatched. Germline assignment: CDR1 SGHDT and CDR2 YYEEEE. Written as DNA, the CDR3 is TGTGCCAGCAGCGTGGGACTAGCGGGAGGAAATGAGCAGTTCTTC. Protein: CASSVGLAGGNEQFF.

The rearrangement uses TRBV4-2 and TRBJ2-1, with 15 bases matching TRBD2. CDR3 length: 16 amino acids. V was clipped by 2 bases and J by 7 bases; unmatched bases: 3. Germline loops: CDR1 LGHNA, CDR2 YNFKEQ. The CDR3 loop reads CASSQTGTSGGNEQFF. Here the CDR3 DNA reads TGTGCCAGCAGCCAAACCGGGACTAGCGGGGGGAATGAGCAGTTCTTC.

The CDR3 DNA reads TGTGCCAGCAGCTCCACCTACGAGCAGTACTTC. As protein: CASSSTYEQYF. The V and J genes are TRBV7-2 and TRBJ2-7; D is unclear. Per the germline V gene, CDR1 is SGHTA and CDR2 is FQGNSA. The CDR3 runs to 11 residues. The V and J ends lost 4 bases and 2 bases respectively, with 3 bases between them.